This T cell receptor (beta chain) was captured by sequencing in a study of cytomegalovirus exposure and HLA in healthy donors (dated by TCRdb to about 2017). The study in broad terms: An earlier analysis of 587 of the donors reported about 260 Gb of sequence data and 95 million to 130 million unique TCR beta sequences obtained from 150 million to 200 million T cells. An early release that covered 500 to 800 HLA-typed donors contained about 290 gigabases of sequencing data and around 80 million unique TCR sequences. Of the 398 genotyped donors, roughly 76% were placed in the genetic ancestry cluster associated with self-reported Caucasian donors. The study aimed to test whether cataloging public T cell receptors could reveal signatures of past pathogen exposure. Using immunosequencing, the study profiled T cell repertoires from about 610 subjects and related those repertoires to cytomegalovirus serostatus. Along with the roughly 700-subject first cohort, a separate validation cohort of 120 different subjects was used. To predict cytomegalovirus infection status, the study combined high-throughput TCR immunosequencing, statistical association of individual TCRs with disease status, and machine learning. In a later analysis, previously published TCR beta repertoires from 500 to 750 donors were re-analyzed and high-resolution HLA genotyping was added so that TCR occurrence patterns could be studied. The later analysis used no new phenotypic data to find candidate immune exposures, relying instead on TCR beta sequences and their occurrence across donors. An earlier analysis of roughly 600 of the donors used high-throughput TCR beta sequencing to judge whether each TCR beta V gene segment behaved as functional or pseudogenic. Donor age, sex, ethnicity and CMV serostatus were compiled together with the repertoire data. In a later genetic analysis, genome-wide SNP genotypes for 398 of the 666 donors were used, and that subset was treated as a discovery cohort. Every discovery cohort repertoire had been produced on one sequencing platform. Class I and class II HLA loci were covered by the typing at four-digit resolution. The number of typed donors differed by locus: roughly 620-640 for A, B, C, DRB1 and DQB1; 500 to 550 for DQA1; 606 for DPA1; and some 430 for DPB1. Because of strong linkage in the cohort, roughly five DR-DQ haplotypes were treated as single units for association and clustering. Among under 450 genotyped donors of the cohort, an average of approximately 240,000 unique TCR beta nucleotide sequences were sequenced per donor, roughly 20% of them non-productive. What the study reported, not specific to this receptor: The 87-base-pair reads could not distinguish some IMGT-functional V segments, including TRBV6-2 and TRBV6-3, so those segments were excluded. In a later analysis, most CMV-associated TCR beta chains were found to appear HLA-restricted, with HLA associations seemingly driven largely by CMV exposure. A few of the identified cytomegalovirus-associated TCR beta chains were confirmed in vitro to be specific for cytomegalovirus antigens. In the study, about 150 TCR beta chains were listed as associated with cytomegalovirus. In both the original and validation cohorts, the classifier was reported to diagnose cytomegalovirus status with high specificity and sensitivity. Compared with the roughly 720-donor mean, donors in an Asian-associated ancestry cluster had fewer N-insertions in productive TCRs, according to a later genetic analysis. HLA typing was unavailable for some donors at each locus, so association tests used only the typed subset. Sequencing depth was assumed to be roughly uniform across donors in the presence/absence analyses, though that assumption may not hold. When HLA alleles, especially DR and DQ, strongly co-occurred, attributing TCR associations to individual alleles was difficult. Because counts were too low, roughly 17 rarely observed V segments, including chromosome 9 orphons, were left out of the earlier analysis of roughly 600 of the donors. In a later analysis, HLA-associated TCR beta chains were found to be more clonally expanded and to have lower generation probabilities than equally common non-associated chains. In this cohort, only TCR beta chains were sequenced, and detectable features were limited by the absence of alpha or paired-chain data. The only immune exposure information available for the cohort was CMV serostatus. Most TCR sequences were seen in very few donors, while some public TCRs were found in many individuals. Several of the top co-occurrence clusters appeared to be linked to parvovirus B19, influenza, CMV and Epstein-Barr virus, according to a later analysis. An association between a missense DCLRE1C variant and V-gene and J-gene trimming of TCR beta chains was found in a later genetic analysis and replicated in an independent cohort. According to a later analysis, TCR association rates differed among HLA loci, with DRB1 alleles showing the most associated TCRs and HLA-C alleles showing the fewest. A further reported finding was that TCR beta sequences accurately predicted the HLA-A and HLA-B alleles for most subjects in the first cohort. At a false discovery rate of 0.05, a later analysis linked 16,000 or so TCR beta sequences to specific HLA alleles. An earlier analysis of approximately 500 of the donors showed that most TCR beta V segments appeared in productive rearrangements either about 90% or about 30% of the time, which broadly matched IMGT annotations. According to the authors, the approach could potentially be generalized to other disease states and immunological phenotypes. Correlated functional status among segregating V segments might reflect linkage disequilibrium, but an unknown experimental factor could not be ruled out. A cluster of highly shared sequence variants was judged likely to represent a technical artifact of the sequencing pipeline.

Note on this clone: It has no known antigen specificity. No quality values exist for individual bases; no much larger clone is one base distant.

Looking up the germline V gene yields CDR1 SGHAT and CDR2 FQNNGV. Including cysteine and phenylalanine, the CDR3 has 15 amino acids. CDR3 DNA only is kept here, 45 bases in frame from base 1. V loses 0 bases, J loses 0 bases, and the germline ends lie 5 bases apart. The method was the immunoSEQ multiplex PCR assay. The multiplex PCR relied on a mix of 60 forward primers for TCR Vbeta segments and 13 reverse primers for TCR Jbeta segments. Amplification of the CDR3 region of rearranged TCR beta genes was performed with a multiplex PCR assay on genomic DNA. On the Illumina HiSeq System, the amplified TCR beta libraries were sequenced as 87-base-pair reads. In the source study's methods: A later analysis tallied roughly 80 million unique TCR beta chains across the approximately 670 repertoires, and approximately 9.9 million of those chains were shared by two or more donors. Raw reads were error-corrected and collapsed into unique sequences with a nearest-neighbor algorithm that merged closely related sequences to remove PCR and sequencing errors. CDR3 sequences were aligned to IMGT reference sequences to assign V, D and J gene segments. Each retained sequence needed at least a six-nucleotide match to both a V gene segment and a J gene segment. A rearrangement counted as productive if the CDR3 had no stop codons and remained in frame with V and J, and every other rearrangement counted as non-productive. Following IMGT convention, CDR3 was defined as the stretch from the second conserved V-encoded cysteine up to the conserved J-encoded phenylalanine. In an earlier analysis of around 640 of the donors, sequences lacking an unambiguous match to a single V gene segment were excluded. In an earlier analysis of approximately 610 of the donors, V segments were called functional above 56.7% productive rearrangements and were called segregating when the between-donor standard deviation exceeded 5%. To diagnose cytomegalovirus status from the catalog of TCR beta chain sequences, a statistical classification framework was built. V and J gene assignment, in a later analysis, came from comparing TCR nucleotide sequences with IMGT/GENE-DB human TR gene sequences. The TCRdist pipeline was used in a later analysis to assign CDR3 sequences and most-parsimonious VDJ recombination scenarios. In a later analysis, each TCR beta chain was defined by its CDR3 amino acid sequence together with its V-gene family, and reads lacking a unique V-gene family were excluded. A later analysis removed several hundred highly shared, low-generation-probability nucleotide sequences to deal with suspected cross-contamination and a sequencing artifact. In a later analysis, a clonal expansion index for each public chain was calculated from normalized within-repertoire ranks of inferred template counts. In a later analysis, generation probabilities were computed using a VDJ recombination model fitted to out-of-frame rearrangements, and the results were checked against IGoR. Hypergeometric tests were used in a later analysis to score TCR-TCR, TCR-HLA and TCR-CMV co-occurrence, with a repertoire-size bias correction applied to the TCR pairs. In a later analysis, false discovery rates were estimated by permuting HLA or CMV assignments 20 times. In a later analysis, co-occurring TCRs were grouped using DBSCAN, with TCRdist sequence similarity added in when clustering inside HLA-allele-positive subsets. For co-occurrence clustering, repertoires with fewer than 30,000 or more than 120,000 public chains were excluded, along with roughly 5 repertoires with anomalous nucleotide sharing. Drawn from immuneACCESS, this table holds only the in-frame rearrangements with V and J called that TCRdb kept. Clones are partly lost; checked studies trace under half to an unresolved V gene and leave the rest unexplained. The V and J calls and clone size are taken from that table; D and trimming were inferred from the DNA. For this sample there are over 150,000 clones; 75% to 90% appear just once. The ten largest clones capture 1.5% to 2% of the sample.

The cohort comprised more than 550 healthy bone marrow donors. At the time of sampling, all cohort members were nominally healthy, though unrecorded immune exposures were likely present. CMV serostatus was positive for 289 and negative for 352 of the 666 cohort members, and was not recorded for this donor. Each donor provided a peripheral blood sample, and peripheral blood mononuclear cells were used for TCR beta sequencing. The Qiagen DNeasy Blood Extraction Kit was used to extract genomic DNA from the blood cell samples. The rearrangement combines TRBV11-2 with TRBJ1-4; the D gene is unclear. The sample consisted of PBMCs. This TCR was recovered from a human donor in good health. The bases are TGTGCCAGCAGCTTAGAGTATGCAACTAATGAAAAACTGTTTTTT. Translated, it reads CASSLEYATNEKLFF.